The clone carrying this T cell receptor (beta chain) appeared once. The source of the sample is a study of blood T cell repertoires in COVID-19. Study context: Sites across the United States, Italy and Spain contributed samples from acute and convalescent COVID-19. Nucleic acid was either cDNA or gDNA, and it came from T cells, B-cell-depleted T cells, or PBMCs.

Trimming removed 4 bases from V and 4 bases from J, with 16 bases in between. Germline-derived CDR1 and CDR2 are ENHRY and SYGVKD. This CDR3 region has 15 residues. In the authors' methods: Amplification with reference gene primers provided the estimates of nucleated cell counts. Data came from immunoSEQ multiplex PCR; TCRdb stores just in-frame clones and leaves some out. The V and J calls and the clone size are those of that table, but D and trimming were determined from the DNA. The data show some 78,000 clones, around 91% seen once. This TCR was sampled from a woman older than 75 with active or convalescent COVID-19. Sequenced input: peripheral blood. The chain is built from TRBV10-3 and TRBJ2-5; D gene ambiguous. CDR3 amino acids: CAISAGGPLGETQYF. The CDR3, as DNA: TGTGCCATCAGTGCGGGTGGTCCCTTGGGAGAGACCCAGTACTTC.